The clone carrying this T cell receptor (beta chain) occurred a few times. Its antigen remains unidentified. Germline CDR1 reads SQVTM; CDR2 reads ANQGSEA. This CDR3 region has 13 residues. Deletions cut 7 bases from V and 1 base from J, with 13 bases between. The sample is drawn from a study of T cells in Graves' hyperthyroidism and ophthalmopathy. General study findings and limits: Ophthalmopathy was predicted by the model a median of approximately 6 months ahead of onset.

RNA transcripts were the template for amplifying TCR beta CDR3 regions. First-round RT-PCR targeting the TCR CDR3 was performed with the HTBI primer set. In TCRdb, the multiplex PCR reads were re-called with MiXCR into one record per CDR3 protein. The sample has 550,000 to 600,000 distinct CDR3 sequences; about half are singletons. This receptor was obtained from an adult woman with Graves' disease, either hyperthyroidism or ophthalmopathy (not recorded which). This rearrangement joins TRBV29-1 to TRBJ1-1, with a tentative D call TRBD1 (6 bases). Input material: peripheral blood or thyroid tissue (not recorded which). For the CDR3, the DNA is TGCAGCGCGCGTAGGGGGGAGAACACTGAAGCTTTCTTT. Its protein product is CSARRGENTEAFF.